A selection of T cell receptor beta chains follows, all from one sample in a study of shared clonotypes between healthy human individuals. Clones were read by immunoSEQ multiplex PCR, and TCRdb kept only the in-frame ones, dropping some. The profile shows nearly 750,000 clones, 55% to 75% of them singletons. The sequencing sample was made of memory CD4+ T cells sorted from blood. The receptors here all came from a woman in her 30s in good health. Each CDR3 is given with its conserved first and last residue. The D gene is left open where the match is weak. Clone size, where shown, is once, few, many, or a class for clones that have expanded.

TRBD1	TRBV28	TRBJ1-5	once	CASSSEDRASNQPQHF	TGTGCCAGCAGTTCAGAGGACAGGGCGAGCAATCAGCCCCAGCATTTT
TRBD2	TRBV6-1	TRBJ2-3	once	CASSLTSGSAQYF	TGTGCCAGCAGCCTGACTAGCGGGAGCGCGCAGTATTTT
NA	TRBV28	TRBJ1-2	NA	CASSLPGPGNYGYTF	TGTGCCAGCAGTCTACCGGGACCTGGGAACTATGGCTACACCTTC
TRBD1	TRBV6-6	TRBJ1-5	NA	CASSRGQGISQPQHF	TGTGCCAGCAGTCGAGGACAGGGAATTAGTCAGCCCCAGCATTTT
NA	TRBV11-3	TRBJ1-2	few	CASSSKPDRGVNSYTF	TGTGCCAGCAGCTCCAAACCGGACAGAGGAGTTAATAGCTACACCTTC
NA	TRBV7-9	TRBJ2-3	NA	CASSYYTDTQYF	TGTGCCAGCAGCTATTACACAGATACGCAGTATTTT
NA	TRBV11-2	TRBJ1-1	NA	CASSPQWNTEAFF	TGTGCCAGCAGCCCCCAGTGGAACACTGAAGCTTTCTTT
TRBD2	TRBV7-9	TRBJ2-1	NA	CASSLGLAVNNEQFF	TGTGCCAGCAGCCTGGGACTAGCGGTGAACAATGAGCAGTTCTTC
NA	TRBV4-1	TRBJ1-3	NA	CASSQPVGSGNTIYF	TGCGCCAGCAGCCAACCAGTGGGCAGTGGAAACACCATATATTTT
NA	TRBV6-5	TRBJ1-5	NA	CASSWGSNQPQHF	TGTGCCAGCAGTTGGGGTAGCAATCAGCCCCAGCATTTT
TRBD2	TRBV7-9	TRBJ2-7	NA	CASSLGSSGVSSYEQYF	TGTGCCAGCAGCTTGGGATCTAGCGGGGTTAGCTCCTACGAGCAGTACTTC
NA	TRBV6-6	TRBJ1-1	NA	CASSSQGLEAFF	TGTGCCAGCAGTTCACAGGGACTTGAAGCTTTCTTT
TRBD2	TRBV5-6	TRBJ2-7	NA	CASSILAGYNEQYF	TGTGCCAGCAGCATACTAGCGGGTTACAACGAGCAGTACTTC
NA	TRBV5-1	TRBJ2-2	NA	CASSSGLRHTGELFF	TGCGCCAGCAGCTCCGGACTAAGACACACCGGGGAGCTGTTTTTT
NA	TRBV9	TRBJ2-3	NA	CASSPGVRDSTDTQYF	TGTGCCAGCAGCCCAGGGGTCCGGGACAGCACAGATACGCAGTATTTT
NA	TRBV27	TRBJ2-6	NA	CASKEGLGANVLTF	TGTGCCAGCAAGGAGGGGCTCGGGGCCAACGTCCTGACTTTC
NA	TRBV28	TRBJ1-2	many	CASSRGENYGYTF	TGTGCCAGCAGTAGGGGGGAAAACTATGGCTACACCTTC
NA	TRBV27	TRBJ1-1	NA	CASSFWGAGITEAFF	TGTGCCAGCAGTTTTTGGGGGGCGGGGATCACTGAAGCTTTCTTT
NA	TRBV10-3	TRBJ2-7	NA	CAISDRPVVERAYEQYF	TGTGCCATCAGTGACCGCCCTGTTGTGGAGAGAGCCTACGAGCAGTACTTC
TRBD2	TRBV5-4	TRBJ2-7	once	CASSSGLAGFYEQYF	TGTGCCAGCAGCTCTGGACTAGCGGGCTTCTACGAGCAGTACTTC
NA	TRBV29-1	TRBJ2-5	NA	CSVESGTRRETQYF	TGCAGCGTTGAGTCCGGGACCCGGCGGGAGACCCAGTACTTC
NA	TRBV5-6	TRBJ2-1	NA	CASSSRRGSSYNEQFF	TGTGCCAGCAGCTCTAGGCGTGGCAGCTCCTACAATGAGCAGTTCTTC
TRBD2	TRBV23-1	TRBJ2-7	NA	CASSQRIRNCGRGWYEQYF	TGCGCCAGCAGTCAGCGGATAAGGAACTGCGGGAGGGGCTGGTACGAGCAGTACTTC
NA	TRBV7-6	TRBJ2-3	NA	CASSLEGNGQGRDTQYF	TGTGCCAGCAGCTTAGAAGGTAACGGTCAAGGCCGGGATACGCAGTATTTT
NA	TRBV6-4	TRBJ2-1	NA	CASSDSVVSEQFF	TGTGCCAGCAGTGACTCGGTGGTGAGTGAGCAGTTCTTC
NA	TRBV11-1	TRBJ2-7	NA	CASSDRSGSSYEQYF	TGTGCCAGCTCTGATAGGTCGGGGTCTTCCTACGAGCAGTACTTC
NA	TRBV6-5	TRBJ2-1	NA	CASSYPRERAASEQFF	TGTGCCAGCAGTTACCCCCGGGAACGCGCCGCGAGTGAGCAGTTCTTC
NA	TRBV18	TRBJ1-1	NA	CASSLRQKRTNTEAFF	TGTGCCAGCTCACTCCGCCAGAAGCGAACGAACACTGAAGCTTTCTTT
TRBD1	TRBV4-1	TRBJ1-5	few	CASSQAGGTGSQPQHF	TGCGCCAGCAGCCAAGCTGGAGGGACAGGGTCACAGCCCCAGCATTTT
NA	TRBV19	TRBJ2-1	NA	CASTLGVSSYNEQFF	TGTGCCAGTACCTTGGGGGTAAGCTCCTACAATGAGCAGTTCTTC
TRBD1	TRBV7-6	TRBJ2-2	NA	CASSPGTGDGGELFF	TGTGCCAGCAGCCCCGGGACAGGGGACGGCGGGGAGCTGTTTTTT
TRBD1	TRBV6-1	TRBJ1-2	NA	CASSLQGKDGYTF	TGTGCCAGCAGTTTACAGGGGAAAGATGGCTACACCTTC
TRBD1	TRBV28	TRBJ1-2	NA	CASSLDIGTAIGYTF	TGTGCCAGCAGTTTAGATATTGGGACAGCTATAGGCTACACCTTC
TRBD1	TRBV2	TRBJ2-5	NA	CASSRDRGLQETQYF	TGTGCCAGCTCCAGGGACAGGGGGTTACAAGAGACCCAGTACTTC
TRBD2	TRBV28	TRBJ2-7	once	CASSLFVAGGPGWQYF	TGTGCCAGCAGTTTATTCGTAGCGGGAGGCCCGGGGTGGCAGTACTTC
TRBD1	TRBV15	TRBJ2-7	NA	CATSRQGAAEQYF	TGTGCCACCAGCAGACAGGGGGCTGCCGAGCAGTACTTC
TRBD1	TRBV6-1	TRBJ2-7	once	CASSEEGTVRGEQYF	TGTGCCAGCAGTGAAGAAGGGACAGTAAGGGGCGAGCAGTACTTC
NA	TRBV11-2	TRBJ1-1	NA	CASSHAPAGRNTEAFF	TGTGCCAGCAGCCACGCCCCAGCAGGGAGGAACACTGAAGCTTTCTTT
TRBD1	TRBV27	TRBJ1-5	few	CASSTGGNNQPQHF	TGTGCCAGCAGTACAGGGGGCAACAATCAGCCCCAGCATTTT
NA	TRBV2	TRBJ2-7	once	CASSDRTIPYEQYF	TGTGCCAGCAGTGATCGGACTATCCCCTACGAGCAGTACTTC
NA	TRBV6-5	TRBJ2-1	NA	CASSSLSGDYNEQFF	TGTGCCAGCAGTTCTCTATCGGGAGACTACAATGAGCAGTTCTTC
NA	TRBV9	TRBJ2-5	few	CASSPRQETQYF	TGTGCCAGCAGCCCCAGGCAAGAGACCCAGTACTTC
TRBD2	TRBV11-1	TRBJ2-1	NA	CASSLGLAGEYEQFF	TGTGCCAGCAGCCTCGGACTAGCGGGAGAATATGAGCAGTTCTTC
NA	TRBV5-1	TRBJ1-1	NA	CASSLPSRTEAFF	TGCGCCAGCAGCTTGCCATCACGCACTGAAGCTTTCTTT
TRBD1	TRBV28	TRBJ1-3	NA	CASSLYRGNSGNTIYF	TGTGCCAGCAGTTTATACAGGGGGAACTCTGGAAACACCATATATTTT
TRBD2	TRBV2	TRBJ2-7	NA	CASSDRRAGAFSYEQYF	TGTGCCAGCAGTGATCGGCGAGCGGGAGCCTTCTCCTACGAGCAGTACTTC
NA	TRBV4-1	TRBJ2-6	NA	CASSQVVASSGANVLTF	TGCGCCAGCAGCCAAGTAGTGGCGTCGAGTGGGGCCAACGTCCTGACTTTC
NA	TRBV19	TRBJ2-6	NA	CASTQSGANVLTF	TGTGCCAGTACGCAATCTGGGGCCAACGTCCTGACTTTC
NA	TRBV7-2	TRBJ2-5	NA	CASSLGGSQETQYF	TGTGCCAGCAGCTTAGGGGGGAGCCAAGAGACCCAGTACTTC
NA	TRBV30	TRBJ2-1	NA	CAWSVPLVYEQFF	TGTGCCTGGAGTGTACCATTGGTTTACGAGCAGTTCTTC
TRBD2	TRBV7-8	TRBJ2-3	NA	CASSQQTKVGRPVDTQYF	TGTGCCAGCAGCCAACAAACCAAGGTCGGGAGGCCGGTAGATACGCAGTATTTT
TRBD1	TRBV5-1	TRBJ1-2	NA	CASSLGYRGADGYTF	TGCGCCAGCAGCTTGGGGTACAGGGGAGCGGATGGCTACACCTTC
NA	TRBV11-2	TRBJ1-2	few	CASSFNLDYGYTF	TGTGCCAGCAGCTTTAACTTAGACTATGGCTACACCTTC